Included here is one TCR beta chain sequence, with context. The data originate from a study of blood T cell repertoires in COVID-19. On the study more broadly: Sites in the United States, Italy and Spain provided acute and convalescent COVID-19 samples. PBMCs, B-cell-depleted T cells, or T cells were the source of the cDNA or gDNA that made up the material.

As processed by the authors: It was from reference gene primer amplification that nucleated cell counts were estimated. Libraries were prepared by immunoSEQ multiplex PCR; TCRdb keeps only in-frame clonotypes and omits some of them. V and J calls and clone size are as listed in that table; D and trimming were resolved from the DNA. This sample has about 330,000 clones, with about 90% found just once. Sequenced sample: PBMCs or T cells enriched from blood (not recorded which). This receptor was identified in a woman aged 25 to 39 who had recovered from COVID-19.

In DNA, the CDR3 is TGTGCCAGCAGCCATGGGACAGGGGGCACAGATACGCAGTATTTT. Translating gives CASSHGTGGTDTQYF. The chain is built from TRBV7-7 and TRBJ2-3, with 10 bases that match TRBD1. The CDR3 is 15 amino acids. Trimming at V came to 5 bases and at J to 1 base, leaving 3 bases not matched to a gene. CDR1 is SSHAT and CDR2 is FNYEAQ in the germline V gene (reference sequence).